This TCR beta chain was profiled in a study of metastatic and nonmetastatic thyroid tumors. Overall study context: Repertoires were compared across blood and tumor or nodule tissue from malignant and benign thyroid patients. Overall study results and limits: In both blood and tumor samples, TCR beta diversity was reported significantly higher for malignant than benign nodules.

Per the original data handling: Built for papillary thyroid cancer, a distant-metastasis classifier drew on CDR3 differences across clinicopathological groups. TCRdb reprocessed the PCR reads via MiXCR. Clone size and V and J calls follow TCRdb, not the original study. Found here are about 69,000 clones, about 14% of them singletons; the top ten hold approximately 7%. The CDR3 is made up of 13 amino acids. Germline lookup yields CDR1 GTSNPN and CDR2 SVGIG (reference sequence). Trimming pared 7 bases from V and 3 bases from J, leaving 13 bases between. The sample holds many counts of this clone. The antigen remains unidentified. Each patient came to thyroid surgery without any prior treatment (of any kind).

The genes are TRBV30 and TRBJ1-5; D possibly corresponds to TRBD1 (6 bases). The sequencing input was blood. The receptor was isolated from a male donor with papillary thyroid cancer or a benign thyroid nodule (not recorded which). Some clones in this sample may be carry-over from other donors' samples. CDR3: CASSDRDNQPQHF. For the CDR3, the DNA is TGTGCCTCTTCGGACAGAGACAATCAGCCCCAGCATTTT.